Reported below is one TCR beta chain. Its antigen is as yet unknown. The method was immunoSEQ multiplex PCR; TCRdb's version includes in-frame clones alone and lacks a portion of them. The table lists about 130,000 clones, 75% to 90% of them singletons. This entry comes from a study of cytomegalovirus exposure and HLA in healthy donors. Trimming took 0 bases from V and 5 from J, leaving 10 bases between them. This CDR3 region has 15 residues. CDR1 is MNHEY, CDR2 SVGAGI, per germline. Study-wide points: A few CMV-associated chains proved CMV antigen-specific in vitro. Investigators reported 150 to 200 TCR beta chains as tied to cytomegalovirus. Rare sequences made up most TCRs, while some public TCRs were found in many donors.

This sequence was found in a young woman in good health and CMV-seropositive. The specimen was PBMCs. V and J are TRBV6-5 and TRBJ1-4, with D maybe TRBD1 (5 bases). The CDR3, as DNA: TGTGCCAGCAGTTACTCGGGGGGAGGAAATGAAAAACTGTTTTTT. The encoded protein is CASSYSGGGNEKLFF.